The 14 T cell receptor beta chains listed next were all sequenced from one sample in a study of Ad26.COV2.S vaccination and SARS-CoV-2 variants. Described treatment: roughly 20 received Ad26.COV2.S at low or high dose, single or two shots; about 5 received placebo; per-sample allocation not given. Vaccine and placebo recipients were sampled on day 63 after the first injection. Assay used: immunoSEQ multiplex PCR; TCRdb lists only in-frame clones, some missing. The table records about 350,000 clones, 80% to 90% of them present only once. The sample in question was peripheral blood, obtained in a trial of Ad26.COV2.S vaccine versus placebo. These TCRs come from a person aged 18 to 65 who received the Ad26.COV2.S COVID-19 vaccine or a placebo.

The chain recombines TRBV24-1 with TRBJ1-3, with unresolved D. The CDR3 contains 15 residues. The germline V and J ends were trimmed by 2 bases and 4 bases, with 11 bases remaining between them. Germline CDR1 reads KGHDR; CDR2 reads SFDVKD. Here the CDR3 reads CATSDSATPGNTIYF. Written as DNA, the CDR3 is TGTGCCACCAGTGATTCGGCGACACCGGGAAACACCATATATTTT.

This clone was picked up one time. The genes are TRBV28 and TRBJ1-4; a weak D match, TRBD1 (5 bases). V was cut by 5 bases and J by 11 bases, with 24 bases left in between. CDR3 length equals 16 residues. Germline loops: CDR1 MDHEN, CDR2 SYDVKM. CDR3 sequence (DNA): TGTGCCAGCAGTACCCCGGCAGGGCCCAACATCCGGAAACTGTTTTTT. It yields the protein CASSTPAGPNIRKLFF.

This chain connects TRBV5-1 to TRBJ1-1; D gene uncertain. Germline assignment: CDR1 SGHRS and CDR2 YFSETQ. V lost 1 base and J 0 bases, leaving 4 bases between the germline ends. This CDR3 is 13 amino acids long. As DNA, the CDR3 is TGCGCCAGCAGCTTGAGTGTGAACACTGAAGCTTTCTTT. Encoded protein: CASSLSVNTEAFF.

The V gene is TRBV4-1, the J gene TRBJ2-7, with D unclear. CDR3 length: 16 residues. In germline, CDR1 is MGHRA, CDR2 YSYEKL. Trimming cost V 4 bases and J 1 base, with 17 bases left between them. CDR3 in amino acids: CASSPAARVGSYEQYF. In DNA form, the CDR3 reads TGCGCCAGCAGCCCCGCAGCTCGGGTCGGGTCCTACGAGCAGTACTTC.

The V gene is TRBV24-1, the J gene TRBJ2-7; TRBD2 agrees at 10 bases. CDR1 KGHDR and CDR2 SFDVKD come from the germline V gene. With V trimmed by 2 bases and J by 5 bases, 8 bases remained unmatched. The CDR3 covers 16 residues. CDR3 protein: CATSDSRLAGADEQYF. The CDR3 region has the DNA TGTGCCACCAGTGATTCAAGGCTAGCGGGAGCCGACGAGCAGTACTTC.

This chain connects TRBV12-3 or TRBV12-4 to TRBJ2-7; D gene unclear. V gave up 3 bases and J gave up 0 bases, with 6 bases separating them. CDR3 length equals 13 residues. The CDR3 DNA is TGTGCCAGCAGTTTGCACAACTCCTACGAGCAGTACTTC. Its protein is CASSLHNSYEQYF.

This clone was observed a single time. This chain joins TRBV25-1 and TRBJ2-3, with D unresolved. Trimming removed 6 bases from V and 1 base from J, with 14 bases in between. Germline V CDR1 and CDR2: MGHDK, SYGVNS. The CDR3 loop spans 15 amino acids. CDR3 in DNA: TGTGCCAGCAGCTTAAGGACCTTCGGCACAGATACGCAGTATTTT. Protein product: CASSLRTFGTDTQYF.

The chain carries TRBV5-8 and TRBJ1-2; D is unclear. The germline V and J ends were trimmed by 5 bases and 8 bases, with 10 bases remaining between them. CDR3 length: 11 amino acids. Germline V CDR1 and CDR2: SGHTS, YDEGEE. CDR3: CASSSTGGYTF. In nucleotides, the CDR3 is TGTGCCAGCAGTTCCACGGGGGGCTACACCTTC.

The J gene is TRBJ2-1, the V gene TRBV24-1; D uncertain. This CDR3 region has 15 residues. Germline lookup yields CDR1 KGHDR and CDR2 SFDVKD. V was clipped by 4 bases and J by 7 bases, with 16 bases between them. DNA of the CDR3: TGTGCCACCAGTGACCTCAAGGACCTAGGGAATGAGCAGTTCTTC. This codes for CATSDLKDLGNEQFF.

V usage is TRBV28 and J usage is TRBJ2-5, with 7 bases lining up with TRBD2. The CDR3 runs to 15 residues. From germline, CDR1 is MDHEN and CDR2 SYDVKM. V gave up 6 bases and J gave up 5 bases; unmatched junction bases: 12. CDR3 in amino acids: CASSWDPGTMETQYF. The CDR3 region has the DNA TGTGCCAGCAGCTGGGACCCCGGGACTATGGAGACCCAGTACTTC.

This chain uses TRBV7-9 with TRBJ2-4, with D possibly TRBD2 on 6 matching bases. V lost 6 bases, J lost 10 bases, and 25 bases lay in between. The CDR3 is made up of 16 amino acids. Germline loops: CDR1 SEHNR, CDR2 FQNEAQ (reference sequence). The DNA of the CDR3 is TGTGCCAGCAGTCTTAATCTAGGGCCGGAGGGTGGAATTCAGTACTTC. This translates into CASSLNLGPEGGIQYF.

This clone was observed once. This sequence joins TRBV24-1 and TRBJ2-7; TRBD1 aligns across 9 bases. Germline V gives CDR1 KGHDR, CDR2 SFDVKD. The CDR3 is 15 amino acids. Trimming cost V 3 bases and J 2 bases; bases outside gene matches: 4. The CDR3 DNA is TGTGCCACCAGTGATCCCGGGACAGGGACCTACGAGCAGTACTTC. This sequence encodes CATSDPGTGTYEQYF.

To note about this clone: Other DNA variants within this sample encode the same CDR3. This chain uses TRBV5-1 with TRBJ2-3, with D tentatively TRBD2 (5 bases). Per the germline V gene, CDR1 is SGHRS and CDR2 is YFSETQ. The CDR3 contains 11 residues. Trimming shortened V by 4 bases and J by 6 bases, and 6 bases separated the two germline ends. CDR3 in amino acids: CASSPGDTQYF. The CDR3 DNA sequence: TGCGCCAGCAGCCCGGGGGATACGCAGTATTTT.

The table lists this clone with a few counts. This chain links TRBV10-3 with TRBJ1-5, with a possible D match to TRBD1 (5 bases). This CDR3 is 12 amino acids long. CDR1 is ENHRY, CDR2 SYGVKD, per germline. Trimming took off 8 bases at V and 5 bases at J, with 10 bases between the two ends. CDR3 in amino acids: CAIGTVDQPQHF. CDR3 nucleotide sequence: TGTGCCATCGGGACTGTAGATCAGCCCCAGCATTTT.